This entry concerns a single T cell receptor beta chain. This clone appeared a single time. What this receptor recognizes is not known. Base qualities are not recorded, but no much larger clone differs from it by a single base. This record comes from a study of T cell responses to AZD1222 COVID-19 vaccine (dated by TCRdb to the early 2020s). With respect to the entire study: TCR sequencing was performed for roughly 250 trial participants, of whom around 200 were given two doses of AZD1222 and approximately 25 were given two doses of MenACWY control vaccine. Enrollment into the trials was organized by age into subgroups of 18-55, 56-69 and 70-plus years, and those subgroups contained about 160, 30 and 59 TCR-sequenced participants, respectively. Summary of the overall study and its limitations: Nearly half of unique spike-specific TCRs reportedly recognized epitopes outside regions mutated in the B.1.351 and B.1.1.7 variants. CD4 TCRs associated with the vaccine covered the entire spike protein, and the dominant responses were in regions 160-218 and 743-854. No day 14 peak-response samples were available, so repertoires were characterized only after the peak T cell response. Conclusions about previously exposed vaccinees were limited because only six AZD1222 recipients were SARS-CoV-2 seropositive at baseline. The 56-69-year group was small, and its depth increase did not reach significance, likely because of low power. Most participants were white British and females outnumbered males, and the authors suggested that clonal diversity may have been underestimated. After two AZD1222 doses, spike-specific TCR breadth and depth were significantly higher than at day 0 and than in MenACWY recipients.

The CDR3 regions of human TCRbeta chains were analyzed by immunosequencing. In the original analysis: Repertoire TCRs were checked for matches against a reference library of SARS-CoV-2-specific TCRs that had been generated using the MIRA antigen-specificity platform. Breadth meant the fraction of unique TCRs that were SARS-CoV-2-associated, whereas depth meant the fraction of total T cells that were SARS-CoV-2-associated. Using the MIRA data, each spike-specific TCR was assigned both to the spike region to which the TCR was reactive and to a CD4 or CD8 class. Log10-transformed breadth and depth values were compared by one-way ANOVA with Sidak's multiple comparisons tests. TCRdb holds this immuneACCESS table with in-frame rearrangements only. Some clones are missing; in checked studies, unresolved V genes explain under half, and the rest has no known cause. That table furnishes V, J and clone size, whereas the DNA furnished D and trimming. The sample table holds around 96,000 clones, of which roughly 86% were seen once. The ten largest account for 5.6% of the sample.

What this sample's time point label stands for: about 28 days (+/-7) after the second vaccine dose. AZD1222 recipients whose second dose came at about 4 weeks and those whose second dose came at about 12 weeks were combined into one group, since spike-specific TCR depth and breadth did not differ between the two schedules. Samples from vaccinated people were obtained from the UK trials COV001 and COV002, which included a single-blind randomized controlled phase 2/3 trial of AZD1222 (ChAdOx1 nCoV-19) in healthy adults. For TCRbeta chain sequencing, PBMC samples from trial participants were taken at day 0 and at day 28 after the second dose. The clonotype originates from an adult who received the AZD1222 COVID-19 vaccine. This specimen was peripheral blood, taken 28 days after the second AZD1222 dose.

The CDR3 is CASSLASFTGGYTF. In nucleotide form, the sequence is TGTGCCAGCAGCTTAGCTTCCTTCACGGGTGGCTACACCTTC. The chain links TRBV7-9 with TRBJ1-2, with the identity of the D gene unclear. The CDR3 goes from the cysteine to the phenylalanine over 14 residues. Only the CDR3 part of the read is kept: 42 bases, read in frame from the first base. V and J lose 0 bases and 7 bases, and a span of 12 bases separates them. Taken from the germline V gene (reference sequence), the CDR1 and CDR2 loops are SEHNR and FQNEAQ.